The 12 T cell receptor beta chains presented below share a single source sample, sequenced in a study of resident and recirculating memory T cells in vitiligo. Sequencing used immunoSEQ multiplex PCR; TCRdb keeps in-frame clones, though not all of them. The table has 70,000 or so clones, approximately 93% seen once. The sequenced material came from blood. The receptors were sampled from a male donor with vitiligo.

The gene calls are TRBV18 and TRBJ1-1; 7 nucleotides match TRBD1. The CDR3 runs 14 residues. Germline V CDR1 and CDR2: KGHSH, LQKENI. V trimming: 3 bases; J trimming: 2 bases; junction bases outside the gene matches: 3. The DNA of the CDR3 is TGTGCCAGCTCACCCCAGGGGGTAAACACTGAAGCTTTCTTT. Encoded protein: CASSPQGVNTEAFF.

J is TRBJ2-5 and V is TRBV19; D is perhaps TRBD2 (7 bases). The CDR3 has 14 amino acids. Trimming pared 9 bases from V and 4 bases from J, leaving 18 bases between. Germline CDR1 is LNHDA and CDR2 is SQIVND (reference sequence). CDR3 region: CASATGPGGETQYF. DNA of the CDR3: TGTGCCAGCGCTACAGGGCCGGGGGGAGAGACCCAGTACTTC.

V gene TRBV28 combines with J gene TRBJ1-2, with 11 bases lining up with TRBD1. The CDR3 extends over 17 amino acids. Germline-derived CDR1 and CDR2 are MDHEN and SYDVKM. Losses at the gene ends were 2 bases for V and 2 bases for J; bases not matched to a gene: 7. As DNA, the CDR3 is TGTGCCAGCAGTTTAGGGGGACAGGGGGGGGTCAACTATGGCTACACCTTC. This translates into CASSLGGQGGVNYGYTF.

This rearrangement joins TRBV7-2 to TRBJ1-1; no firm D call. Trimming shortened V by 1 base and J by 11 bases, and 14 bases separated the two germline ends. The germline gives CDR1 SGHTA, CDR2 FQGNSA. The CDR3 totals 13 residues. CDR3 protein: CASSLDAPPDAFF. CDR3 DNA sequence: TGTGCCAGCAGCTTAGATGCCCCTCCAGATGCTTTCTTT.

The genes are TRBV7-2 and TRBJ1-1; 9 bases agree with TRBD1. Trimming cost V 1 base and J 4 bases; bases outside gene matches: 7. This CDR3 has 16 amino acids. Germline values: CDR1 SGHTA, CDR2 FQGNSA. CDR3 in DNA: TGTGCCAGCAGCTTAGACAGGGGGCCTAGGAGCACTGAAGCTTTCTTT. Translated: CASSLDRGPRSTEAFF.

The genes are TRBV10-3 and TRBJ2-3; tentative D call: TRBD1 (6 bases). CDR1 ENHRY and CDR2 SYGVKD come from the germline V gene. V lost 10 bases, J lost 2 bases, and 13 bases lay in between. The length of the CDR3 is 13 residues. The CDR3 is CAKEDRHTDTQYF. The DNA of the CDR3 is TGTGCCAAAGAAGACAGGCACACAGATACGCAGTATTTT.

This chain joins TRBV18 and TRBJ1-1; tentatively, D is TRBD1 (6 bases). V lost 6 bases to trimming and J lost 8 bases, with 19 bases between them. The V gene's germline CDR1 is KGHSH and CDR2 LQKENI. The CDR3 runs 14 residues. The CDR3 region has the DNA TGTGCCAGCTCTACCACCGTGGGGGCGGTCGAAGCTTTCTTT. It translates to CASSTTVGAVEAFF. The variable domain in full, with the rest retrieved from reference TRBV18 and TRBJ1-1, is NAGVMQNPRHLVRRRGQEARLRCSPMKGHSHVYWYRQLPEEGLKFMVYLQKENIIDESGMPKERFSAEFPKEGPSILRIQQVVRGDSAAYFCASSTTVGAVEAFFGQGTRLTVV.

The chain joins TRBV4-3 to TRBJ2-5; TRBD1 might be the D (6 bases). The CDR3 is 15 residues long. Trimming pared 0 bases from V and 5 bases from J, leaving 13 bases between. Germline V gene lookup returns CDR1 LGHNA and CDR2 YSLEER. The CDR3 spells CASSQDSTGRETQYF. Written as DNA, the CDR3 is TGCGCCAGCAGCCAAGATTCGACAGGCAGGGAGACCCAGTACTTC.

This clone was found once. The chain has TRBV4-2 and TRBJ1-3, with 7 bases that match TRBD1. V was pared by 0 bases and J by 4 bases, with 6 bases of the junction left unmatched. The CDR3 sequence is 16 residues long. Germline V gene sequence: CDR1 LGHNA, CDR2 YNFKEQ. CDR3 sequence: CASSQEGSGGGNTIYF. In DNA, the CDR3 is TGTGCCAGCAGCCAAGAAGGATCAGGGGGGGGAAACACCATATATTTT.

The CDR3 DNA is TGTGCCAGCAGCTTATCCAGTACTAACTATGGCTACACCTTC. Its translation is CASSLSSTNYGYTF. V usage is TRBV7-9 and J usage is TRBJ1-2; D call uncertain. The CDR3 runs to 14 residues. The germline gives CDR1 SEHNR, CDR2 FQNEAQ (reference sequence). The V end was cut by 2 bases, the J end by 0 bases, with 7 bases between. Full variable domain (remainder filled in from reference TRBV7-9 and TRBJ1-2): DTGVSQNPRHKITKRGQNVTFRCDPISEHNRLYWYRQTLGQGPEFLTYFQNEAQLEKSRLLSDRFSAERPKGSFSTLEIQRTEQGDSAMYLCASSLSSTNYGYTFGSGTRLTVV.

This clone was seen just once. J is TRBJ2-5 and V is TRBV5-1; D gene unclear. CDR1 is SGHRS and CDR2 is YFSETQ in the germline V gene. V dropped 0 bases and J dropped 3 bases, with 6 bases sitting between them. This CDR3 has 13 amino acids. The CDR3 coding sequence is TGCGCCAGCAGCTTGGCGCCAGAAGAGACCCAGTACTTC. Its protein is CASSLAPEETQYF.

The chain combines TRBV11-3 with TRBJ1-1, with D uncertain. Germline CDR1 reads SGHNT; CDR2 reads YENEEA. The CDR3 contains 13 residues. The V end lost 5 bases, the J end lost 1 base, and 8 bases lay between the germline ends. Here the CDR3 DNA reads TGTGCCAGCAGCCCGACAAAGAACACTGAAGCTTTCTTT. Residues: CASSPTKNTEAFF.